This TCR beta chain appears in the sequencing data of a study of blood T cell repertoires in COVID-19. The protocol was immunoSEQ multiplex PCR, while the TCRdb copy is restricted to in-frame clones and leaves out a portion. There are more than 35,000 clones in the sample; less than 90% occur only once, and approximately 20% lies in the top ten. This CDR3 region has 15 residues. Germline V gene sequence: CDR1 LGHNT, CDR2 FRNRAP. The V segment lost 5 bases and the J segment 8 bases; nucleotides outside the gene matches: 5. This receptor was obtained from a man aged 70-80 years with acute or convalescent COVID-19. V usage is TRBV12-5 and J usage is TRBJ2-1, with 14 bases fitting TRBD2. Input material: peripheral blood. The CDR3 sequence is CASGPGTSGSHEQFF. CDR3 nucleotide sequence: TGTGCTAGTGGTCCGGGGACTAGCGGGAGCCATGAGCAGTTCTTC.